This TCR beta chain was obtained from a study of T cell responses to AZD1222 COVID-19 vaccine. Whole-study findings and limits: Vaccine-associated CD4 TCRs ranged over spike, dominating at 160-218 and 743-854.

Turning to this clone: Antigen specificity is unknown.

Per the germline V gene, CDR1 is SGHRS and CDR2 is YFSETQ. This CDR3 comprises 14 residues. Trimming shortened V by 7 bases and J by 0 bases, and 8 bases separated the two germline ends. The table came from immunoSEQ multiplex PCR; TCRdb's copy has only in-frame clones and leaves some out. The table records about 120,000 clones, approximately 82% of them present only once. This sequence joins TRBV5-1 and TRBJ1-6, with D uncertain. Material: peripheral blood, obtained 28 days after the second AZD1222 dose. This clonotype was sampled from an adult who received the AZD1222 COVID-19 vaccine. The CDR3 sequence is CASGEGSYNSPLHF. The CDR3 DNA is TGCGCCAGCGGGGAGGGCTCCTATAATTCACCCCTCCACTTT.